A single sample is the source of the 18 T cell receptor beta chains below, sequenced in a study of shared clonotypes between healthy human individuals. The data were produced by immunoSEQ multiplex PCR, yet TCRdb's version contains in-frame clones alone and is incomplete. The table has around 1.9 million clones, 90% to 95% seen once. Naive CD8 populations comprised CD45RO-negative cells positively selected for CCR7, excluding terminally differentiated effector memory CD45RA+ cells. The sample consisted of naive CD8+ T cells from PBMCs. The receptors come from a man aged 18 to 35 in good health. Some clones in this sample may be carry-over from other donors' samples.

CDR3 bases: TGTGCCAGCAGCGGACTAGCTCGGTCCCCCGGGGAGCTGTTTTTT. Its protein product is CASSGLARSPGELFF. V and J are TRBV5-6 and TRBJ2-2; 8 positions match TRBD2. The germline CDR1 and CDR2 sequences are SGHDT and YYEEEE. This CDR3 comprises 15 residues. With 4 bases clipped from V and 6 bases from J, the junction kept 8 bases outside the gene matches.

This chain connects TRBV28 to TRBJ1-1; tentative D call: TRBD1 (5 bases). There are 15 residues in the CDR3. V was cut by 2 bases and J by 1 base, with 11 bases left in between. Germline CDR1 MDHEN, CDR2 SYDVKM. The chain's CDR3 is CASSLTWQGNTEAFF. CDR3 in DNA: TGTGCCAGCAGTTTAACGTGGCAGGGGAACACTGAAGCTTTCTTT.

This chain uses TRBV7-6 with TRBJ2-7; D unclear. V was cut by 6 bases and J by 1 base, with 10 bases left in between. The CDR3 has 13 residues. Germline CDR1 is SGHVS and CDR2 is FNYEAQ. Here the CDR3 reads CASRERPSYEQYF. In DNA, the CDR3 is TGTGCCAGCAGGGAGAGGCCGTCCTACGAGCAGTACTTC.

The chain recombines TRBV19 with TRBJ1-1; D is undetermined. V was cut by 5 bases and J by 2 bases, with 15 bases left in between. This CDR3 is built from 15 residues. CDR1 and CDR2 (germline): LNHDA, SQIVND (reference sequence). The CDR3 bases are TGTGCCAGTAGTGCCCCCCCGGGGTTTAACACTGAAGCTTTCTTT. This codes for CASSAPPGFNTEAFF.

CDR3 in DNA: TGTGCCAGCAGTGCACTAGCGGGAGGGCCCCATGAGCAGTTCTTC. It translates to CASSALAGGPHEQFF. The J gene is TRBJ2-1, the V gene TRBV6-4, with 13 bases aligning to TRBD2. V lost 4 bases and J lost 8; bases outside the gene matches: 5. There are 15 residues in the CDR3. Germline V gene lookup returns CDR1 MRHNA and CDR2 SNTAGT.

The chain carries TRBV29-1 and TRBJ2-4; 10 nucleotides align to TRBD2. The CDR3 runs 14 residues. The junction had 3 bases not matched to a gene; V was cut back by 7 bases and J by 0 bases. In germline, CDR1 is SQVTM, CDR2 ANQGSEA. The chain's CDR3 is CSALAGTAKNIQYF. The CDR3 coding sequence is TGCAGCGCACTAGCGGGAACAGCCAAAAACATTCAGTACTTC.

Of note for this clone: The sample carries other DNA sequences with the same CDR3. The gene calls are TRBV5-1 and TRBJ2-7; D assignment may be TRBD1 or TRBD2 (5 bases each). This CDR3 has 14 residues. Germline V gene sequence: CDR1 SGHRS, CDR2 YFSETQ. V dropped 4 bases and J dropped 0 bases, with 11 bases sitting between them. In nucleotides, the CDR3 is TGCGCCAGCAGCCTAGGGGACGGCTCCTACGAGCAGTACTTC. It yields the protein CASSLGDGSYEQYF. The full variable domain, its missing parts supplied by reference TRBV5-1 and TRBJ2-7, is KAGVTQTPRYLIKTRGQQVTLSCSPISGHRSVSWYQQTPGQGLQFLFEYFSETQRNKGNFPGRFSGRQFSNSRSEMNVSTLELGDSALYLCASSLGDGSYEQYFGPGTRLTVT.

The chain uses TRBV27 and TRBJ2-1; TRBD2 agrees at 10 bases. J lost 7 bases, V lost 2 bases, and 8 bases had no gene match. The CDR3 spans 16 residues. Germline V lookup: CDR1 MNHEY, CDR2 SMNVEV (reference sequence). CDR3 sequence: CASSLLSSGRSNEQFF. CDR3 coding DNA: TGTGCCAGCAGTTTACTCTCTAGCGGGAGAAGTAATGAGCAGTTCTTC.

This clone was seen a handful of times. J is TRBJ2-1 and V is TRBV10-2; TRBD2 might be the D (5 bases). Deletions cut 3 bases from V and 9 bases from J, with 12 bases between. The CDR3 spans 13 residues. The V gene's germline CDR1 is WSHSY and CDR2 SAAADI. CDR3 nucleotides: TGCGCCAGCAGTGAATTCCTAGCCCGTGAGCAGTTCTTC. Translated: CASSEFLAREQFF.

The chain links TRBV2 to TRBJ1-4, with D possibly being TRBD1 (5 bases). The CDR3 runs to 17 residues. V was pared by 0 bases and J by 0 bases, with 11 bases between. Per germline, CDR1 SNHLY and CDR2 FYNNEI. The CDR3 is CASSEALGEATNEKLFF. CDR3 DNA: TGTGCCAGCAGTGAAGCGCTAGGGGAAGCAACTAATGAAAAACTGTTTTTT.

The chain has TRBV30 and TRBJ2-5; D assignment may be TRBD1 or TRBD2 (5 bases each). Germline V lookup: CDR1 GTSNPN, CDR2 SVGIG (reference sequence). The CDR3 runs to 16 residues. Trimming removed 0 bases at V and 4 bases at J, with 18 bases between. CDR3 DNA: TGTGCCTGGAGTGTACGCGATGGGACCTGGGGAGAGACCCAGTACTTC. Protein: CAWSVRDGTWGETQYF.

CDR3 DNA sequence: TGTGCCAGCACCTGGGACTTGAGCTCCTACAATGAGCAGTTCTTC. It encodes CASTWDLSSYNEQFF. The chain combines TRBV2 with TRBJ2-1; a weak D match, TRBD2 (6 bases). Per the germline V gene, CDR1 is SNHLY and CDR2 is FYNNEI. V gave up 7 bases and J gave up 0 bases, with 13 bases separating them. CDR3 length equals 15 residues. The full variable domain, with the rest looked up from reference TRBV2 and TRBJ2-1, is EPEVTQTPSHQVTQMGQEVILRCVPISNHLYFYWYRQILGQKVEFLVSFYNNEISEKSEIFDDQFSVERPDGSNFTLKIRSTKLEDSAMYFCASTWDLSSYNEQFFGPGTRLTVL.

The chain carries TRBV11-1 and TRBJ2-2, with TRBD1 matching 8 bases. Germline trimming cut 5 bases from V and 5 bases from J; bases unmatched to any gene: 16. In germline, CDR1 is SGHAT, CDR2 FQDESV (reference sequence). There are 18 residues in the CDR3. Written as DNA, the CDR3 is TGTGCCAGCAGCCGTACCCGGAATACAGGGGGGCGAACCGGGGAGCTGTTTTTT. Its protein is CASSRTRNTGGRTGELFF.

The chain uses TRBV7-6 and TRBJ1-2, with D possibly being TRBD1 (5 bases). CDR1 SGHVS and CDR2 FNYEAQ come from the germline V gene. This CDR3 contains 16 residues. Trimming pared 5 bases from V and 1 base from J, leaving 17 bases between. The CDR3 reads CASSPKPGAGNYGYTF. The DNA of the CDR3 is TGTGCCAGCAGCCCTAAACCCGGGGCGGGTAACTATGGCTACACCTTC.

V gene TRBV5-6 combines with J gene TRBJ2-7; D is unclear. CDR1 is SGHDT, CDR2 YYEEEE, per germline. V lost 3 bases to trimming and J lost 4 bases, with 20 bases between them. CDR3 length equals 16 residues. The CDR3 nucleotides read TGTGCCAGCAGCTCCCCCTCTGAGGTTTACTATTACGAGCAGTACTTC. Protein product: CASSSPSEVYYYEQYF.

This clone has a single count. The rearrangement uses TRBV7-6 and TRBJ2-7; no reliable D call. V was pared by 2 bases and J by 3 bases, with 14 bases between. In germline, CDR1 is SGHVS, CDR2 FNYEAQ. The CDR3 has 15 residues. The CDR3 loop reads CASSLISSSYYEQYF. CDR3 bases: TGTGCCAGCAGCTTAATAAGCTCCTCCTACTACGAGCAGTACTTC.

Concerning this clone: The same CDR3 also results from other DNA sequences found in this sample. The chain is built from TRBV4-1 and TRBJ2-7; 9 bases line up with TRBD1. After removal of 4 bases from V and 4 bases from J, the junction contained 5 bases not matched to a gene. The germline V gene has CDR1 MGHRA and CDR2 YSYEKL. This CDR3 region has 14 residues. The CDR3 spells CASSPGQGSYEQYF. The CDR3 DNA sequence: TGCGCCAGCAGCCCCGGACAGGGGTCGTACGAGCAGTACTTC.

This chain joins TRBV7-9 and TRBJ1-2, with TRBD1 matching 8 bases. The CDR3 extends over 14 amino acids. V lost 5 bases to trimming and J lost 8 bases; unmatched junction nucleotides: 10. The germline V gene has CDR1 SEHNR and CDR2 FQNEAQ (reference sequence). The CDR3 DNA follows: TGTGCCAGCAGCGATAAAGACAGGGGAGGGGGCTACACCTTC. This sequence encodes CASSDKDRGGGYTF.